Reported below is one T cell receptor (beta chain). There are 16 residues in the CDR3. Trimming cost V 0 bases and J 8 bases, with 18 bases left between them. Looked up from germline, CDR1 is SGHRS and CDR2 is YFSETQ. Assay: immunoSEQ multiplex PCR; the TCRdb copy retains only in-frame clones and omits some. Altogether over 150,000 clones are present, 96% being singletons, with the ten largest covering over 1%. This sample stems from a study of control samples from healthy donors and cancer patients. This chain uses TRBV5-1 with TRBJ2-4, with D possibly being TRBD2 (6 bases). Sequences were obtained from blood. The clonotype comes from a woman aged 30 to 39 in good health. CDR3 residues: CASSLDISGTVDIQYF. CDR3 DNA: TGCGCCAGCAGCTTGGATATTAGCGGAACAGTGGACATTCAGTACTTC.